The subject of this entry is one TCR beta chain. Its antigen is undetermined. Treatment specified: oral pan-JAK inhibitor, 5-10 mg twice daily. This CDR3 is built from 16 residues. The J segment lost 2 bases and the V segment lost 2 bases, leaving 9 bases of the junction unmatched. The V gene's germline CDR1 is MNHNY and CDR2 SVGAGI (reference sequence). RNA extraction was followed by reverse transcription into cDNA, which acted as the sequencing template. Produced via immunoSEQ multiplex PCR; TCRdb's table is partial and in-frame only. Of around 100,000 clones detected, around 50% appear once; the ten largest clones hold 9% to 15%. The sample is drawn from a study of CD8+ T cells in alopecia areata. Study conclusions and caveats: Persistence of many expanded lesional clones was seen in scalp and blood during tofacitinib. Scalp sequencing captures resident alphabeta T cells of normal skin too.

Sequenced here: CD8+ T cells sorted from blood, sampled at week 24, from a patient treated with tofacitinib. The TCR originated in a human donor with alopecia areata. This chain links TRBV6-6 with TRBJ2-7, with 7 bases identical to TRBD2. This CDR3 is CASSYVREGVAYEQYF. Here the CDR3 DNA reads TGTGCCAGCAGTTACGTGAGGGAGGGAGTTGCCTACGAGCAGTACTTC.